What follows are 27 T cell receptor beta chains derived from one specimen sequenced in a study of PD-L1 blockade in urothelial cancer (TCRdb year 2017). Receptor amplification or capture employed the immunoSEQ multiplex PCR assay. TCRdb's version of the immuneACCESS table is confined to in-frame rearrangements and falls short of the full clone set. An unresolved V gene accounts for under half of the shortfall where checked; the remainder is of unknown origin. This sample comprises more than 35,000 clones, 75% to 95% of them detected only once. The leading ten clones occupy around 8.3% of the sample. The material was PBMCs, obtained around atezolizumab (anti-PD-L1) treatment. These receptors were collected from a man in his 70s with urothelial cancer.

This chain uses TRBV4-1 with TRBJ2-1, with TRBD2 matching 11 bases. This CDR3 contains 18 residues. The V gene end was trimmed by 1 base and the J gene end by 4 bases; junction bases not matched to a gene: 9. Germline V lookup: CDR1 MGHRA, CDR2 YSYEKL. CDR3 in DNA: TGCGCCAGCAGCCAAGGGCCGGTGGGGACTAGCGGTTACAATGAGCAGTTCTTC. Translating gives CASSQGPVGTSGYNEQFF.

The rearrangement joins TRBV6-1 to TRBJ2-7; D might be TRBD2 (6 bases). The length of the CDR3 is 15 residues. V was trimmed by 1 base and J by 3 bases, leaving 13 bases between them. Germline loops: CDR1 MNHNS, CDR2 SASEGT. The CDR3 is CASSEGRGGGYEQYF. The CDR3 DNA is TGTGCCAGCAGTGAAGGTCGGGGAGGAGGCTACGAGCAGTACTTC.

CDR3 loop: CASGLGLSGSYEQYF. The CDR3, as DNA: TGTGCTAGTGGTTTGGGTCTTAGCGGGAGCTACGAGCAGTACTTC. The rearrangement joins TRBV12-5 to TRBJ2-7, with 9 bases fitting TRBD2. The CDR3 spans 15 residues. CDR1 and CDR2 (germline): LGHNT, FRNRAP. V trimming: 1 base; J trimming: 3 bases; junction bases outside the gene matches: 4.

This chain links TRBV14 with TRBJ1-1; a weak D match, TRBD1 (5 bases). Deletions cut 4 bases from V and 11 bases from J, with 17 bases between. CDR1 and CDR2 (germline): SGHDN, FVKESK. CDR3 length: 13 amino acids. This CDR3 reads CASSLAGGVSAFF. The CDR3 coding sequence is TGTGCCAGCAGCCTGGCGGGGGGTGTTAGCGCTTTCTTT.

In its sample, this clone was seen a few times. The genes are TRBV28 and TRBJ1-4; D is undetermined. The germline gives CDR1 MDHEN, CDR2 SYDVKM. The CDR3 contains 13 residues. With 2 bases removed from V and 8 bases from J, the gap between germline ends came to 9 bases. CDR3 DNA: TGTGCCAGCAGTTTAGACTATAGGGAAAAACTGTTTTTT. It specifies CASSLDYREKLFF.

V and J are TRBV29-1 and TRBJ1-2, with 9 bases that match TRBD1. Germline-derived CDR1 and CDR2 are SQVTM and ANQGSEA. This CDR3 spans 14 amino acids. The ends lost 4 bases at V and 4 bases at J; junction bases unmatched: 7. The CDR3 is CSVAGTGNGYGYTF. The DNA for the CDR3 is TGCAGCGTTGCCGGGACAGGGAATGGCTATGGCTACACCTTC.

V is TRBV5-1 and J is TRBJ2-7; 9 nucleotides line up with TRBD2. This CDR3 region has 15 residues. J was trimmed by 3 bases and V by 4 bases; bases with no gene match: 8. Germline lookup yields CDR1 SGHRS and CDR2 YFSETQ. The DNA of the CDR3 is TGCGCCAGCAGCGGGGGACTAGCTGGCCGCTACGAGCAGTACTTC. Translated, it gives CASSGGLAGRYEQYF.

The chain links TRBV5-1 to TRBJ2-3; perhaps TRBD2 as D (5 bases). CDR1 is SGHRS, CDR2 YFSETQ, per germline. This CDR3 comprises 16 residues. With 0 bases removed from V and 2 bases from J, the gap between germline ends came to 13 bases. DNA of the CDR3: TGCGCCAGCAGCTTGGGGGTGGGAGCAACCACAGATACGCAGTATTTT. Protein sequence: CASSLGVGATTDTQYF.

The rearrangement joins TRBV7-3 to TRBJ2-2; 10 positions agree with TRBD2. The junction had 8 bases not matched to a gene; V was cut back by 5 bases and J by 5 bases. CDR1 is SGHTA and CDR2 is FQGTGA in the germline V gene. This CDR3 has 16 amino acids. In nucleotides, the CDR3 is TGTGCCAGCAGCCCCCCTAGCGGGAGTATTACCGGGGAGCTGTTTTTT. Translated: CASSPPSGSITGELFF.

The V and J genes are TRBV11-3 and TRBJ1-1; 8 nucleotides line up with TRBD1. The CDR3 consists of 18 residues. With V trimmed by 3 bases and J by 1 base, 13 bases remained unmatched. Germline-derived CDR1 and CDR2 are SGHNT and YENEEA. CDR3 nucleotide sequence: TGTGCCAGCAGCTTGGAGGACAGGGTAATACCGAGGAACACTGAAGCTTTCTTT. Amino acids: CASSLEDRVIPRNTEAFF.

This rearrangement joins TRBV10-2 to TRBJ2-3; 9 bases fit TRBD2. This CDR3 region has 15 residues. The germline CDR1 and CDR2 sequences are WSHSY and SAAADI. The V gene end was trimmed by 8 bases and the J gene end by 2 bases; junction bases not matched to a gene: 8. The CDR3 sequence: CASGNSGGPTDTQYF. Written as DNA, the CDR3 is TGCGCCAGCGGTAATAGCGGGGGCCCCACAGATACGCAGTATTTT.

Only a few counts were recorded for this clone. The genes are TRBV30 and TRBJ2-1, with TRBD2 as a possible D gene (6 bases). Trimming left V 7 bases short and J 5 bases short, with 12 bases between. The length of the CDR3 is 12 residues. From germline, CDR1 is GTSNPN and CDR2 SVGIG (reference sequence). The CDR3 region is CASQEGHNEQFF. In DNA, the CDR3 is TGTGCCTCTCAGGAGGGCCACAATGAGCAGTTCTTC.

The chain carries TRBV5-5 and TRBJ1-2; D uncertain. Trimming removed 2 bases from V and 4 bases from J, with 15 bases in between. The CDR3 totals 15 residues. Germline V gene sequence: CDR1 SGHKS, CDR2 YYEKEE (reference sequence). CDR3 bases: TGTGCCAGCAGCTTCTTCACAGATAATCCCTATGGCTACACCTTC. It codes for CASSFFTDNPYGYTF. Full variable domain (remainder filled in from reference TRBV5-5 and TRBJ1-2): DAGVTQSPTHLIKTRGQQVTLRCSPISGHKSVSWYQQVLGQGPQFIFQYYEKEERGRGNFPDRFSARQFPNYSSELNVNALLLGDSALYLCASSFFTDNPYGYTFGSGTRLTVV.

This chain joins TRBV5-5 and TRBJ2-2, with TRBD1 identical over 7 bases. This CDR3 spans 16 amino acids. V was clipped by 4 bases and J by 6 bases; unmatched bases: 12. Germline lookup yields CDR1 SGHKS and CDR2 YYEKEE (reference sequence). CDR3 sequence: CASSPTYWTGSGELFF. DNA for the CDR3: TGTGCCAGCAGCCCTACCTACTGGACAGGTTCCGGGGAGCTGTTTTTT.

The chain has TRBV2 and TRBJ1-2; tentatively, D is TRBD1 (5 bases). Trimming cost V 3 bases and J 9 bases, with 17 bases left between them. The CDR3 runs 14 residues. Germline values: CDR1 SNHLY, CDR2 FYNNEI. The CDR3 spells CASSEGEGGIRYTF. The CDR3 region has the DNA TGTGCCAGCAGTGAGGGGGAGGGAGGCATACGCTACACCTTC.

CDR3 DNA: TGTGCCAGTAGTATTGGACGGACTAGCGGGAACTCCTACGAGCAGTACTTC. It codes for CASSIGRTSGNSYEQYF. This chain joins TRBV19 and TRBJ2-7; 12 nucleotides agree with TRBD2. Germline V gene sequence: CDR1 LNHDA, CDR2 SQIVND (reference sequence). The CDR3 runs 17 residues. With V trimmed by 3 bases and J by 0 bases, 6 bases remained unmatched.

This clone was picked up one time. CDR3 nucleotides: TGTGCCTGGAGTGTACGGGGGGGCCGGACTGAAGCTTTCTTT. Its translation is CAWSVRGGRTEAFF. The chain couples TRBV30 to TRBJ1-1; tentative D call: TRBD1 (6 bases). With 0 bases removed from V and 5 bases from J, the gap between germline ends came to 13 bases. Germline V gene sequence: CDR1 GTSNPN, CDR2 SVGIG (reference sequence). The length of the CDR3 is 14 residues.

This clone was detected once. CDR3 sequence (DNA): TGTGCCAGCAGTCCCGGGACTAGCGTCCAAGAGACCCAGTACTTC. This codes for CASSPGTSVQETQYF. The chain recombines TRBV28 with TRBJ2-5, with 10 bases aligning to TRBD2. J gave up 1 base and V 5 bases, and 4 bases lay outside the gene matches. CDR1 and CDR2 from the germline V gene are MDHEN and SYDVKM. This CDR3 comprises 15 residues.

V usage is TRBV28 and J usage is TRBJ1-2; D unresolved. CDR3 length equals 13 residues. Per germline, CDR1 MDHEN and CDR2 SYDVKM. V dropped 5 bases and J dropped 6 bases, with 13 bases sitting between them. The CDR3 loop reads CASSPYVIHGYTF. CDR3 coding DNA: TGTGCCAGCAGTCCCTACGTTATTCATGGCTACACCTTC.

The CDR3 DNA is TGTGCCAGCAGTTTAGGGGCCCCTGGGATCTATGGCTACACCTTC. Translated, it gives CASSLGAPGIYGYTF. This chain joins TRBV28 and TRBJ1-2, with a weak D call TRBD1 (5 bases). This CDR3 is built from 15 residues. The V end was cut by 2 bases, the J end by 4 bases, with 14 bases between. The V gene's germline CDR1 is MDHEN and CDR2 SYDVKM.

By share of the sample, this clone is large (0.1 to 1%). The rearrangement links TRBV28 to TRBJ1-4; 10 bases fit TRBD1. This CDR3 comprises 16 residues. Germline CDR1 reads MDHEN; CDR2 reads SYDVKM. The V and J ends lost 3 bases and 6 bases, in that order; junction bases with no gene match: 7. CDR3: CASSFVTGGGDEKLFF. The CDR3, as DNA: TGTGCCAGCAGTTTCGTGACAGGGGGCGGCGATGAAAAACTGTTTTTT.

The chain has TRBV6-5 and TRBJ2-2, with D unclear. CDR1 is MNHEY and CDR2 is SVGAGI in the germline V gene. CDR3 length: 14 residues. The V and J ends lost 6 bases and 4 bases respectively, with 12 bases between them. The DNA of the CDR3 is TGTGCCAGCAGAAGTGGAGAGAGCACCGGGGAGCTGTTTTTT. Its translation is CASRSGESTGELFF.

The gene calls are TRBV5-1 and TRBJ2-3, with D perhaps matching TRBD1 (5 bases). CDR1 is SGHRS and CDR2 is YFSETQ in the germline V gene. CDR3 size: 13 residues. V lost 2 bases and J 3 bases, leaving 7 bases between the germline ends. This CDR3 is CASSFQGTDTQYF. The CDR3 DNA follows: TGCGCCAGCAGCTTCCAGGGTACAGATACGCAGTATTTT.

This rearrangement joins TRBV5-6 to TRBJ2-4; TRBD1 agrees at 8 bases. This CDR3 has 16 amino acids. V was clipped by 1 base and J by 5 bases; unmatched bases: 8. Germline V CDR1 and CDR2: SGHDT, YYEEEE. The CDR3 bases are TGTGCCAGCAGCTTGTTTCTCGGGGGACAGGAAAACATTCAGTACTTC. Translating gives CASSLFLGGQENIQYF.

The CDR3 region has the DNA TGTGCCAGCAGCCCAGGGGGACTAGCGGGATACAATGAGCAGTTCTTC. Amino acid sequence: CASSPGGLAGYNEQFF. The J gene is TRBJ2-1, the V gene TRBV7-6; 13 positions agree with TRBD2. V shed 5 bases and J 4 bases; nucleotides not matched to a gene: 5. From germline, CDR1 is SGHVS and CDR2 FNYEAQ. The CDR3 contains 16 residues.

This chain connects TRBV10-1 to TRBJ2-1; the D gene is possibly TRBD1 (5 bases). CDR1 and CDR2 from the germline V gene are WNHNN and SYGVQD (reference sequence). The V end lost 5 bases, the J end lost 7 bases, and 15 bases lay between the germline ends. CDR3 size: 14 residues. CDR3 in amino acids: CASSRSGPMNEQFF. DNA for the CDR3: TGCGCCAGCAGTCGGTCAGGGCCTATGAATGAGCAGTTCTTC.

The CDR3 here is CASSDRANTEAFF. The CDR3 nucleotides read TGTGCCAGCAGTGACAGGGCGAACACTGAAGCTTTCTTT. The V call is TRBV2, the J call TRBJ1-1, with TRBD1 as a possible D gene (5 bases). Germline CDR1 reads SNHLY; CDR2 reads FYNNEI. Trimming shortened V by 3 bases and J by 1 base, and 6 bases separated the two germline ends. The CDR3 length is 13 residues.